This T cell receptor (beta chain) was recovered during a study of blood T cell repertoires in COVID-19. V lost 7 bases and J lost 3, with 18 bases in between. CDR1 is SEHNR, CDR2 FQNEAQ, per germline (reference sequence). This CDR3 spans 15 amino acids. Measured with immunoSEQ multiplex PCR; TCRdb has only the in-frame clones, and not every one. The sample lists fewer than 200,000 clones; 88% were seen once. The specimen was PBMCs or T cells enriched from blood (not recorded which). The TCR originated in a woman aged 18-29 years who had recovered from COVID-19. The V gene is TRBV7-9, the J gene TRBJ2-5; the D gene is possibly TRBD2 (6 bases). CDR3: CASKPPGLNKETQYF. CDR3 coding DNA: TGTGCCAGCAAACCCCCTGGACTAAACAAAGAGACCCAGTACTTC.